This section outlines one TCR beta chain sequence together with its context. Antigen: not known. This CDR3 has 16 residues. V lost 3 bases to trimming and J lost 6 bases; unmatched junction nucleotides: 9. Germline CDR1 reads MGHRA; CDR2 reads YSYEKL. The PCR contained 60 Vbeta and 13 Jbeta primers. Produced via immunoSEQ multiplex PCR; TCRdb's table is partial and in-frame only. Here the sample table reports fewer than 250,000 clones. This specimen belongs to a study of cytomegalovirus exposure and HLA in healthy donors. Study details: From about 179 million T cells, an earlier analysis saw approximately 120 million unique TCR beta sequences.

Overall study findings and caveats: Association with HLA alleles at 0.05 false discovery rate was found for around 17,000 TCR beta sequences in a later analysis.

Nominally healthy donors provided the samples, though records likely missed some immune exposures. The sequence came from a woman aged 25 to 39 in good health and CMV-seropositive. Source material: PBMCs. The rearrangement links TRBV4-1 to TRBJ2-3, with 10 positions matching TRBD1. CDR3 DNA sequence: TGCGCCAGCAGCCACCCCCCTGGACAGGGGGGGGATACGCAGTATTTT. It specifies CASSHPPGQGGDTQYF.